This T cell receptor beta chain came from a study of technical replicates of blood from several donors. Trimming cost V 2 bases and J 4 bases, with 15 bases left between them. Germline V CDR1 and CDR2: MNHNS, SASEGT. The CDR3 spans 16 residues. Sequenced by immunoSEQ multiplex PCR; TCRdb stores in-frame clones only, minus some. This table has tens of thousands of clones, about 95% appearing once. J is TRBJ2-1 and V is TRBV6-1; D possibly corresponds to TRBD2 (6 bases). The sequencing sample was made of PBMCs. The receptor was derived from a human donor in good health. Some clones in this sample may be carry-over from other donors' samples. The CDR3: CASSETASAVYNEQFF. CDR3 nucleotide sequence: TGTGCCAGCAGTGAAACAGCTAGCGCTGTTTACAATGAGCAGTTCTTC.